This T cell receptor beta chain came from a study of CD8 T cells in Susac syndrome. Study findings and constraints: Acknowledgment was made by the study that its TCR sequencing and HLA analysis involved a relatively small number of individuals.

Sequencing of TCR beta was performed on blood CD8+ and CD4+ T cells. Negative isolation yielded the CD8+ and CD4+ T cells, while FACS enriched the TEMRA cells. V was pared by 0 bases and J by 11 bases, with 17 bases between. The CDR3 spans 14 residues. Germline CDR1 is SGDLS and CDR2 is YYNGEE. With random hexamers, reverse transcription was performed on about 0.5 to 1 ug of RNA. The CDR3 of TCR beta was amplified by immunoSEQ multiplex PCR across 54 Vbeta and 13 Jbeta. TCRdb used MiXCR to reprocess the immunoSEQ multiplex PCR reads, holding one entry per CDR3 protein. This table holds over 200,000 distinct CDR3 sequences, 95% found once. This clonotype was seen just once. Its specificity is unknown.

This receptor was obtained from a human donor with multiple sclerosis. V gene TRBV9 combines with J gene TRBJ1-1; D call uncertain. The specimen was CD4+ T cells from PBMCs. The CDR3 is CASSVEDSRVGAFF. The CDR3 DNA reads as TGTGCCAGCAGCGTAGAGGACTCTCGAGTTGGTGCTTTCTTT. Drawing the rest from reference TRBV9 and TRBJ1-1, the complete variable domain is DSGVTQTPKHLITATGQRVTLRCSPRSGDLSVYWYQQSLDQGLQFLIQYYNGEERAKGNILERFSAQQFPDLHSELNLSSLELGDSALYFCASSVEDSRVGAFFGQGTRLTVV.